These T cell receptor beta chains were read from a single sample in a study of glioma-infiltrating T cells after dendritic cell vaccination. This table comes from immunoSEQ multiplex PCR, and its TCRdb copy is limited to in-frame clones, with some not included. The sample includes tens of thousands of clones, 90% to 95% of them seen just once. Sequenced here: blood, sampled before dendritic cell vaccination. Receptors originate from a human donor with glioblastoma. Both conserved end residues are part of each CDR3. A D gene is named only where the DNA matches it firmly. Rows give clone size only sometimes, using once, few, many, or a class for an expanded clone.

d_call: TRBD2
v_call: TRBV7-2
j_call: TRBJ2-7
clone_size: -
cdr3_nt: TGTGCCAGCAGCTTAGGGCGGGGGGGCAAGTACGAGCAGTACTTC
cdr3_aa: CASSLGRGGKYEQYF

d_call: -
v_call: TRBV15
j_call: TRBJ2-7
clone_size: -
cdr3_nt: TGTGCCACCAGCAGAGATCCCAGTGCAGTCTACGAGCAGTACTTC
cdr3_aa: CATSRDPSAVYEQYF

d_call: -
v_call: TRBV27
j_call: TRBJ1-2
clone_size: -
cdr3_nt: TGTGCCAGCAAGGCAGGTTTGATTCCCGCTACCACGGCAAACTATGGCTACACCTTC
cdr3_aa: CASKAGLIPATTANYGYTF

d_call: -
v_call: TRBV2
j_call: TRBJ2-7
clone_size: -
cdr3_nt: TGTGCCAGCAGTGAAGCGGCAGGATCCTACGAGCAGTACTTC
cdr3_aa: CASSEAAGSYEQYF

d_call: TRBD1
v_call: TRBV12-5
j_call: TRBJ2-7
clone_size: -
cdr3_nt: TGTGCTAGTGGTTTGGTACCTGCAGGGGGCTCCTACGAGCAGTACTTC
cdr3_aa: CASGLVPAGGSYEQYF

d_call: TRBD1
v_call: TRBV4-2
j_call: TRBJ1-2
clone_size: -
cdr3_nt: TGTGCCAGCAGCCCGGGACAGCTGGCGAACTATGGCTACACCTTC
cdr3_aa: CASSPGQLANYGYTF

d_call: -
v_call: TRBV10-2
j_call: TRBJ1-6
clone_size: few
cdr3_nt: TGCGCCAGCAGTCCTAGGGGCACTTCACCCCTCCACTTT
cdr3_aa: CASSPRGTSPLHF

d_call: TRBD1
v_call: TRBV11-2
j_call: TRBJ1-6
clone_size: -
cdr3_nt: TGTGCCAGCAGCTTAGATCCCGGGACAGGTTATTCCCCCCTCCACTTT
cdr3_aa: CASSLDPGTGYSPLHF

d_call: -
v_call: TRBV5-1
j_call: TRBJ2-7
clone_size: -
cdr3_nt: TGCGCCAGCAGCTATCCTACAGGTCTCTCCTACGAGCAGTACTTC
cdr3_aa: CASSYPTGLSYEQYF

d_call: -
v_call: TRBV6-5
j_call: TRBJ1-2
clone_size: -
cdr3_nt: TGTGCCATCGCCGAAGGGAGCAACTATGGCTACACCTTC
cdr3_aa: CAIAEGSNYGYTF